This TCR beta chain was captured by sequencing in a study of blood T cell repertoires in COVID-19 (dated by TCRdb to the early 2020s). Describing the broader study: The collaborator samples originated in the United States, Italy and Spain and spanned the acute and convalescent phases of COVID-19. The prospective study material was composed of cDNA or gDNA derived from T cells, B-cell-depleted T cells, or PBMCs. The dataset comprised deeply sampled blood TCRbeta repertoires from subjects exposed to, actively infected with, or recovered from COVID-19. A freely available public database, intended as a resource for researchers studying the immune response to SARS-CoV-2, is where the repertoires were released. The samples were drawn from the first 160 participants of the ongoing ImmuneRACE study and from 950 to 1,500 subjects provided by 6 global collaborators. Sample metadata almost always included a de-identified subject ID, COVID-19 status, age in years and sex. HLA class I and class II types, where available, came from metadata supplied by the sample provider rather than from assay-based typing.

Details on this clone: What this receptor recognizes is not known. Base qualities are not at hand, and no much larger clone is one base apart.

Findings and caveats that apply to the study as a whole: How much clinical and demographic metadata was included differed by source and by participant, and the metadata was provided uncurated.

Each collaborating institution followed its own protocols to collect whole blood in K2EDTA tubes. For TCRbeta analysis, collaborators shipped samples as frozen whole blood, isolated PBMCs, or DNA extracted from either of those sample types. TCRbeta CDR3 regions were amplified from genomic DNA using the immunoSEQ Assay, a bias-controlled multiplex PCR. Regarding the original processing steps: Nucleated cell counts per sample were estimated from amplification of reference gene primers within the assay. To quantify the absolute abundance of each unique TCRbeta CDR3 rearrangement, sequence reads were collapsed and filtered. For each sample, productive Simpson clonality was calculated by taking the square root of Simpson's diversity index across productive rearrangements. The source is immuneACCESS, and TCRdb retained only in-frame sequences with V and J called. Part of the clones is not carried over; for the studies checked, unresolved V genes explain less than half of this, and the remainder is unexplained. That table supplies the V and J calls and clone size; D and trimming were determined from the DNA. Recorded for this sample are approximately 88,000 clones; approximately 87% of them occurred a single time. The ten largest clones take up about 15% of the sample.

Material for sequencing was peripheral blood. This clonotype was sampled from a woman in her 70s with acute or convalescent COVID-19.

The CDR3 region: CASRSGVDEKLFF. In nucleotides, the sequence is TGCGCCAGCAGGTCGGGGGTAGATGAAAAACTGTTTTTT. This chain joins TRBV4-1 to TRBJ1-4, with a weak D call of TRBD1 (5 bases match). CDR1 and CDR2 (MGHRA, YSYEKL) derive from the germline V gene. V and J lose 6 bases and 6 bases, and a span of 11 bases separates them. The cysteine opens and the phenylalanine closes a CDR3 of 13 amino acids. Only CDR3 DNA remains: 39 bases, in frame from the first base.